The following is a T cell receptor beta chain sequence with its context. Its antigen is not yet known. One base away there is no much larger clone; base qualities are not given. The data were taken from a study of cytomegalovirus exposure and HLA in healthy donors (dated by TCRdb to about 2017). Broadly, across the study: A later analysis indicated that the 90 to 150 validation repertoires were generated on the platform also employed for the roughly 720 repertoires of the first cohort. In addition to the first cohort of approximately 650 subjects, a separate validation cohort of approximately 120 different subjects was used. To predict cytomegalovirus infection status, the study combined high-throughput TCR immunosequencing, statistical association of individual TCRs with disease status, and machine learning. The study was designed to test whether signatures of past pathogen exposure could be identified by cataloging public T cell receptors.

V sheds 1 base and J sheds 2 bases, leaving 11 bases between their ends. CDR1 and CDR2 (SGHTA, FQGNSA) derive from the germline V gene. The cysteine opens and the phenylalanine closes a CDR3 of 15 amino acids. Only the CDR3 portion is preserved as DNA: 45 bases, with reading frame beginning at the first base. What the work shows at the level of the full study, not this receptor alone: In vitro tests confirmed that three of the cytomegalovirus-associated TCR beta chains recognize cytomegalovirus antigens. In both the original and validation cohorts, the classifier was reported to diagnose cytomegalovirus status with high specificity and sensitivity. According to the authors, the approach could potentially be generalized to other disease states and immunological phenotypes. Subsequent analysis determined that TCRs grouped into clusters in the first cohort also showed a tendency toward co-occurrence across the 130 or so validation repertoires, and 94% of cluster scores exceeded 0. The study listed around 160 TCR beta chains as associated with cytomegalovirus. A later analysis lacked HLA typing for the validation cohort, so it scored co-occurrence in that cohort across all 120 or so repertoires. Most TCR sequences were observed very rarely across donors, whereas some public TCRs were present in many individuals.

The donors were included in the validation cohort of roughly 130 subjects, a group kept apart from the approximately 700-subject first cohort. The library relied on the immunoSEQ multiplex PCR assay. The paper's processing steps were these. A statistical classification framework was built for diagnosing cytomegalovirus status from the catalog of TCR beta chain sequences. TCRdb re-hosts the immuneACCESS table, in-frame sequences only. Its copies lack some clones; in the studies checked, an unresolved V gene accounts for under half of them, and the cause for the rest is not known. V, J and clone size were drawn from that table, and D and trimming were deduced from the DNA. The sample table lists approximately 170,000 clones, around 85% of them with a count of one. The top ten clones comprise roughly 15% of the sample.

Sequenced sample: PBMCs. The sequence was obtained from a man aged 18 to 29 in good health and CMV-seropositive. In this chain, TRBV7-2 is recombined with TRBJ1-2; a confident D gene designation cannot be given. The CDR3 loop reads CASSLVGGANYGYTF. The DNA is as follows: TGTGCCAGCAGCTTAGTGGGAGGAGCGAACTATGGCTACACCTTC.